Below are 12 T cell receptor beta chains sequenced from a single sample in a study of human T cells and chemical hapten exposure. TCRdb fed the RACE reads into MiXCR, producing one record per CDR3 protein. The sample lists 55,000 to 75,000 distinct CDR3 sequences, about 5.7% occurring once. Time point: healthy volunteer bleed at 6 weeks. From whole blood left unfractionated, total RNA was extracted. What was sequenced was whole blood. The receptor source for this set is a female donor in good health. Some clones in this sample may be carry-over from other donors' samples.

V usage is TRBV28 and J usage is TRBJ2-7, with 8 positions matching TRBD2. CDR1 and CDR2 from the germline V gene are MDHEN and SYDVKM. V gave up 0 bases and J gave up 2 bases; unmatched junction bases: 6. The CDR3 sequence is 16 residues long. CDR3 amino acids: CASSLWGTGGTYEQYF. Written as DNA, the CDR3 is TGTGCCAGCAGTTTATGGGGAACGGGAGGGACCTACGAGCAGTACTTC.

This clonotype was counted many times. V gene TRBV28 combines with J gene TRBJ1-6, with D perhaps matching TRBD1 (5 bases). This CDR3 is built from 15 residues. The V gene lost 6 bases and the J gene lost 0 bases, with 9 bases spanning the gap. Germline V lookup: CDR1 MDHEN, CDR2 SYDVKM. The CDR3: CASRGGSSYNSPLHF. Written as DNA, the CDR3 is TGTGCCAGCAGGGGGGGGAGCTCCTATAATTCACCCCTCCACTTT.

This clonotype was recorded many times. The chain couples TRBV20-1 to TRBJ2-2, with TRBD2 matching 9 bases. V dropped 7 bases and J dropped 2; count of bases not matched to a gene: 8. Germline V CDR1 and CDR2: DFQATT, SNEGSKA (reference sequence). The CDR3 runs to 15 residues. The chain's CDR3 is CSVSSLAGNTGELFF. The DNA of the CDR3 is TGCAGTGTTTCCTCACTAGCGGGTAACACCGGGGAGCTGTTTTTT.

The V gene is TRBV30, the J gene TRBJ1-2; D perhaps matches TRBD1 (5 bases). From germline, CDR1 is GTSNPN and CDR2 SVGIG (reference sequence). This CDR3 is built from 15 residues. Deletions cut 2 bases from V and 5 bases from J, with 18 bases between. The CDR3 DNA reads as TGTGCCTGGAGTCCCAATGGGGGAGAGAGTTATGGCTACACCTTC. This codes for CAWSPNGGESYGYTF.

This clonotype has a count of ten or more. This chain uses TRBV7-2 with TRBJ2-7; 15 bases agree with TRBD2. The CDR3 length is 17 residues. J lost 2 bases, V lost 4 bases, and 6 bases had no gene match. Germline assignment: CDR1 SGHTA and CDR2 FQGNSA. The CDR3 reads CASSWGLAGGTTYEQYF. CDR3 nucleotides: TGTGCCAGCAGCTGGGGACTAGCGGGAGGTACCACCTACGAGCAGTACTTC.

The rearrangement links TRBV27 to TRBJ1-1, with 7 nucleotides matching TRBD1. CDR3 length equals 14 residues. The germline V gene has CDR1 MNHEY and CDR2 SMNVEV (reference sequence). V was clipped by 8 bases and J by 5 bases; unmatched bases: 11. The CDR3 protein is CASSPRGTVTEAFF. The DNA of the CDR3 is TGTGCCAGCTCCCCCCGAGGGACAGTAACTGAAGCTTTCTTT.

This clonotype was recorded a few times. The CDR3 DNA reads TGTGCCAGCAGACGTTCCGGGACAGGGCGTACAGATACGCAGTATTTT. Protein product: CASRRSGTGRTDTQYF. This sequence joins TRBV6-2 or TRBV6-3 and TRBJ2-3, with 9 positions matching TRBD1. CDR3 length equals 16 residues. Germline CDR1 is MNHEY and CDR2 is SVGEGT. The ends lost 6 bases at V and 3 bases at J; junction bases unmatched: 10.

This clonotype was counted only a few times. This sequence joins TRBV7-9 and TRBJ2-7, with D tentatively TRBD1 (5 bases). V gave up 5 bases and J gave up 0 bases, with 11 bases separating them. Germline CDR1 reads SEHNR; CDR2 reads FQNEAQ (reference sequence). The length of the CDR3 is 14 residues. In DNA form, the CDR3 reads TGTGCCAGCAGCGGACAACGTTCCTCCTACGAGCAGTACTTC. Translating it yields CASSGQRSSYEQYF.

The sample holds a few counts of this clonotype. The rearrangement links TRBV28 to TRBJ1-5, with TRBD1 matching over 11 bases. Germline trimming cut 7 bases from V and 6 bases from J; bases unmatched to any gene: 8. Per the germline V gene, CDR1 is MDHEN and CDR2 is SYDVKM. This CDR3 spans 15 amino acids. CDR3 sequence reads: CASNPGTGGFQPQHF. In nucleotides, the CDR3 is TGTGCCAGCAACCCCGGGACAGGGGGATTTCAGCCCCAGCATTTT.

This clonotype was seen ten or more times. The V call is TRBV29-1, the J call TRBJ1-1; no clear D. This CDR3 comprises 12 residues. V lost 2 bases to trimming and J lost 0 bases, with 4 bases between them. Germline V CDR1 and CDR2: SQVTM, ANQGSEA. CDR3 DNA sequence: TGCAGCGTTGAACAGATGAACACTGAAGCTTTCTTT. This translates into CSVEQMNTEAFF.

There are many counts of this clonotype. The chain employs TRBV20-1 and TRBJ2-1, with 11 bases matching TRBD2. V was clipped by 6 bases and J by 6 bases; unmatched bases: 4. Germline lookup yields CDR1 DFQATT and CDR2 SNEGSKA (reference sequence). The CDR3 consists of 13 residues. The CDR3 DNA reads as TGCAGTGCCCTACTAGCGGGGGTCAATGAGCAGTTCTTC. It translates to CSALLAGVNEQFF.

This chain uses TRBV5-1 with TRBJ1-1; D is possibly TRBD1 (6 bases). The CDR3 consists of 15 residues. Germline V gene lookup returns CDR1 SGHRS and CDR2 YFSETQ. Trimming removed 3 bases at V and 0 bases at J, with 12 bases between. This CDR3 is CASSYAGGMNTEAFF. CDR3 DNA: TGCGCCAGCAGCTATGCTGGGGGCATGAACACTGAAGCTTTCTTT.